Below, 8 T cell receptor beta chains from the same sample are listed, as sequenced in a study of cytotoxic CD8 clonotypes in ibrutinib-treated CLL. Profiling relied on immunoSEQ multiplex PCR, and the TCRdb table lists in-frame clones only, not all of them. In the table there are about 140,000 clones, roughly 76% of which are singletons. The source was PBMCs, collected after 24 months of ibrutinib treatment. The source is a human donor with chronic lymphocytic leukemia.

The sample holds one count of this clone. The chain couples TRBV7-2 to TRBJ1-2; D perhaps matches TRBD1 (5 bases). CDR1 and CDR2 (germline): SGHTA, FQGNSA. The V and J ends lost 1 base and 4 bases respectively, with 10 bases between them. This CDR3 comprises 14 residues. CDR3 residues: CASSLGRDGYGYTF. The CDR3 region has the DNA TGTGCCAGCAGCTTAGGCAGGGACGGCTATGGCTACACCTTC.

This clone was found a few times. The chain recombines TRBV27 with TRBJ1-2; 7 nucleotides line up with TRBD1. Trimming cost V 2 bases and J 7 bases; bases outside gene matches: 10. The CDR3 totals 15 residues. CDR1 and CDR2 from the germline V gene are MNHEY and SMNVEV (reference sequence). In DNA, the CDR3 is TGTGCCAGCAGTTTAGGGCAGGGGGGGACTGGTGGCTACACCTTC. Its translation: CASSLGQGGTGGYTF.

V gene TRBV28 combines with J gene TRBJ1-3; TRBD1 matches at 9 bases. This CDR3 comprises 16 residues. Germline-derived CDR1 and CDR2 are MDHEN and SYDVKM. V shed 6 bases and J 4 bases; nucleotides not matched to a gene: 10. The CDR3 here is CASSYSSGTGGNTIYF. CDR3 sequence (DNA): TGTGCCAGCAGCTATTCCTCCGGGACAGGGGGAAACACCATATATTTT.

J is TRBJ1-1 and V is TRBV4-3; D is unclear. Germline loops: CDR1 LGHNA, CDR2 YSLEER. The CDR3 length is 15 residues. Trimming stripped 0 bases from V and 1 base from J, with 9 bases between. The chain's CDR3 is CASSQDAGGNTEAFF. CDR3 bases: TGCGCCAGCAGCCAAGATGCCGGTGGGAACACTGAAGCTTTCTTT.

This chain links TRBV10-3 with TRBJ2-7; D is undetermined. There are 14 residues in the CDR3. Trimming took 0 bases from V and 0 from J, leaving 6 bases between them. Germline CDR1 is ENHRY and CDR2 is SYGVKD. CDR3 DNA sequence: TGTGCCATCAGTGAGTCAACAGCCTCCTACGAGCAGTACTTC. This encodes CAISESTASYEQYF.

The rearrangement links TRBV19 to TRBJ1-5, with D possibly matching TRBD1 (5 bases). Germline CDR1 reads LNHDA; CDR2 reads SQIVND (reference sequence). The CDR3 is 14 amino acids. V gave up 6 bases and J gave up 7 bases, with 16 bases separating them. CDR3 residues: CASSLAGGRQPQHF. Here the CDR3 DNA reads TGTGCCAGTAGCCTTGCCGGGGGGAGACAGCCCCAGCATTTT.

The gene calls are TRBV6-1 and TRBJ1-1; no reliable D call. Deletions cut 4 bases from V and 1 base from J, with 13 bases between. Germline lookup yields CDR1 MNHNS and CDR2 SASEGT. This CDR3 has 15 amino acids. DNA for the CDR3: TGTGCCAGCAGTGGTCGAAGAGCAGGGAACACTGAAGCTTTCTTT. Protein product: CASSGRRAGNTEAFF.

The chain recombines TRBV19 with TRBJ2-5, with D possibly matching TRBD2 (5 bases). The V end was cut by 4 bases, the J end by 0 bases, with 12 bases between. This CDR3 is built from 15 residues. Germline values: CDR1 LNHDA, CDR2 SQIVND (reference sequence). For the CDR3, the DNA is TGTGCCAGTAGTAGGGCGTTGGGAGACCAAGAGACCCAGTACTTC. Translating gives CASSRALGDQETQYF.